Only a few counts were recorded for the clone carrying this TCR beta chain. Its antigen is still unknown. The data originate from a study of CD8+ T cells in alopecia areata. CDR1 is KGHSH and CDR2 is LQKENI in the germline V gene. V was trimmed by 0 bases and J by 5 bases, leaving 6 bases between them. CDR3 length equals 13 residues. Study results and limitations: Affected lesional scalp, above all in alopecia totalis/universalis, was more clonal than normal scalp.

Extracted RNA was reverse transcribed into cDNA, the sequencing template. Measured with immunoSEQ multiplex PCR; TCRdb has only the in-frame clones, and not every one. The table has 110,000 to 150,000 clones, around 51% seen once. The gene calls are TRBV18 and TRBJ2-3, with unresolved D. The TCR was taken from a human donor with alopecia areata. The material was CD4+ T cells sorted from blood, obtained at week 0. DNA of the CDR3: TGTGCCAGCTCACCACCGGGTAGAGATACGCAGTATTTT. This translates into CASSPPGRDTQYF.